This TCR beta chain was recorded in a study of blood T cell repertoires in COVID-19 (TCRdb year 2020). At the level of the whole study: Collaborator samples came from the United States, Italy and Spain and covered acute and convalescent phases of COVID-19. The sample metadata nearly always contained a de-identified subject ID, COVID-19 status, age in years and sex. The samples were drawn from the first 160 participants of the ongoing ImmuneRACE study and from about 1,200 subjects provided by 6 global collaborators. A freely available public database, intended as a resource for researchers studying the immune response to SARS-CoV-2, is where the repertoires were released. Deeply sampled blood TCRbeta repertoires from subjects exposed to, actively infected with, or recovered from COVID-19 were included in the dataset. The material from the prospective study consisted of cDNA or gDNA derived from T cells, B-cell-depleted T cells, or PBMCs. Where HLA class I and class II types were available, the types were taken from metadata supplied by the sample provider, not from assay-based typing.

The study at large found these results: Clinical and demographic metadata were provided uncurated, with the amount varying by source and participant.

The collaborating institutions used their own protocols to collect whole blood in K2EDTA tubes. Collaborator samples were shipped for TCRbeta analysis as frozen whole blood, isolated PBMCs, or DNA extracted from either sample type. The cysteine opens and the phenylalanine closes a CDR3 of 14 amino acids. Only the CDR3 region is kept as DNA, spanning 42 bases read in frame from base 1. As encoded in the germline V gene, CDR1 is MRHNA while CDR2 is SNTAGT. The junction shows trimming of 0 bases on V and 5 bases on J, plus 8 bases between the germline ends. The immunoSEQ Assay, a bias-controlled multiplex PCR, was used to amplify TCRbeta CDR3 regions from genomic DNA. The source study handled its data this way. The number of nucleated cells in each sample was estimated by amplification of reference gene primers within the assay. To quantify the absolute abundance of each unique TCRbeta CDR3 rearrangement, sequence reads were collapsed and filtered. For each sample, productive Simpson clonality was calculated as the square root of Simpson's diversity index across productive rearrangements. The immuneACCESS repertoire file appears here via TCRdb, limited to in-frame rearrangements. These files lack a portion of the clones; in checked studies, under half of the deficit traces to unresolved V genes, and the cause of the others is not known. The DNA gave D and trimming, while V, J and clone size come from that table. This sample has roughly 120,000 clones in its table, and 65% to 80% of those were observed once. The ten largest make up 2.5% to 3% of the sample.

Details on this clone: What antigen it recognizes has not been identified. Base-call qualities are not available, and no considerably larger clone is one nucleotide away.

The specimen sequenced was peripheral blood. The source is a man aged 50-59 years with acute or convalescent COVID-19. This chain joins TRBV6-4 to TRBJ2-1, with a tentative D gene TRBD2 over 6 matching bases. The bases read TGTGCCAGCAGTGACTCAGGGAGGCACAATGAGCAGTTCTTC. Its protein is CASSDSGRHNEQFF.